This TCR beta chain emerged from a study of cytomegalovirus exposure and HLA in healthy donors. Study-wide findings and caveats: In the 120 validation repertoires, about 94% of cluster scores exceeded 0, per a later analysis. It was reportedly the case that the classifier diagnosed cytomegalovirus status with high specificity and sensitivity. The listing of 150 or so TCR beta chains classed them as cytomegalovirus-associated.

Generated by immunoSEQ multiplex PCR, the TCRdb table keeps only in-frame clones and is missing some. The sample includes about 360,000 clones, approximately 90% of them seen just once. Comments on this clone: Its antigen is unidentified.

Material for sequencing was PBMCs. The sequence derives from a woman aged 18-35 years in good health and CMV-seronegative.

In DNA form, the CDR3 reads TGTGCCAGCAGTTTAGTATGGCGGGGGCCAACAGATACGCAGTATTTT. It specifies CASSLVWRGPTDTQYF. The rearrangement links TRBV27 to TRBJ2-3, with D perhaps TRBD2 (7 bases). This CDR3 has 16 amino acids. V was clipped by 2 bases and J by 3 bases, with 15 bases between them. CDR1 and CDR2 from the germline V gene are MNHEY and SMNVEV (reference sequence).